Shown below are 28 T cell receptor beta chains from a single sample sequenced in a study of technical replicates of blood from a few donors. TCRdb's table, derived via immunoSEQ multiplex PCR, lists solely in-frame clones and lacks some. The sample holds some 70,000 clones, about 90% seen once. Material for sequencing was T cells isolated from PBMCs. The receptors derive from a human donor in good health.

The chain joins TRBV25-1 to TRBJ2-3; 8 bases match TRBD2. The CDR3 covers 14 residues. With 5 bases clipped from V and 3 bases from J, the junction kept 4 bases outside the gene matches. Germline CDR1 reads MGHDK; CDR2 reads SYGVNS. CDR3 sequence (DNA): TGTGCCAGCAGTAGCGGGAGAGGTACAGATACGCAGTATTTT. Amino acids: CASSSGRGTDTQYF.

J is TRBJ2-3 and V is TRBV11-3; D is unclear. V was clipped by 1 base and J by 6 bases, with 8 bases between them. Germline V gene sequence: CDR1 SGHNT, CDR2 YENEEA. CDR3 length: 13 amino acids. The chain's CDR3 is CASSLGSADTQYF. The CDR3 DNA sequence: TGTGCCAGCAGCTTAGGGTCCGCGGATACGCAGTATTTT.

The chain joins TRBV9 to TRBJ2-7; the D gene is possibly TRBD1 (5 bases). Trimming left V 0 bases short and J 5 bases short, with 9 bases between. This CDR3 has 13 residues. Germline lookup yields CDR1 SGDLS and CDR2 YYNGEE. The chain's CDR3 is CASSVVPGNEQYF. The CDR3, as DNA: TGTGCCAGCAGCGTAGTTCCAGGGAACGAGCAGTACTTC.

The chain uses TRBV13 and TRBJ2-3, with TRBD2 matching over 13 bases. With 2 bases clipped from V and 5 bases from J, the junction kept 13 bases outside the gene matches. Germline V gene lookup returns CDR1 PRHDT and CDR2 FYEKMQ (reference sequence). CDR3 length: 19 residues. As DNA, the CDR3 is TGTGCCAGCAGCTTACGAAGCCCTGGACTAGCGGGAGCGGGAGATACGCAGTATTTT. The encoded protein is CASSLRSPGLAGAGDTQYF.

The V gene is TRBV7-8, the J gene TRBJ2-5; possibly TRBD2 for D (5 bases). CDR1 is SGHVS and CDR2 is FQNEAQ in the germline V gene. V lost 6 bases and J lost 1, with 12 bases in between. CDR3 length: 14 residues. The CDR3, as DNA: TGTGCCAGCAGGGAAGCGGAGCTCCAAGAGACCCAGTACTTC. Its translation: CASREAELQETQYF.

In its sample, this clone was seen a few times. The chain uses TRBV10-3 and TRBJ2-5; 7 bases fit TRBD1. CDR3 length: 15 amino acids. V lost 4 bases, J lost 5 bases, and 10 bases stayed unmatched. The germline gives CDR1 ENHRY, CDR2 SYGVKD. CDR3: CAISGTGQLMETQYF. The CDR3 region has the DNA TGTGCCATCAGTGGAACGGGACAGCTGATGGAGACCCAGTACTTC.

CDR3 DNA: TGCAGCGTTGAAGATCCAAGGACTAGCGGGAGAGGCTCCTACAATGAGCAGTTCTTC. It yields the protein CSVEDPRTSGRGSYNEQFF. This chain uses TRBV29-1 with TRBJ2-1, with 13 bases identical to TRBD2. The germline V gene has CDR1 SQVTM and CDR2 ANQGSEA. Trimming cost V 0 bases and J 0 bases; bases outside gene matches: 8. CDR3 length: 19 residues.

The rearrangement joins TRBV7-9 to TRBJ2-5, with TRBD2 matching 7 bases. In germline, CDR1 is SEHNR, CDR2 FQNEAQ (reference sequence). V dropped 1 base and J dropped 5; count of bases not matched to a gene: 4. The CDR3 runs 14 residues. The CDR3 loop reads CASSLGGGGETQYF. Here the CDR3 DNA reads TGTGCCAGCAGCTTAGGTGGGGGAGGGGAGACCCAGTACTTC.

This rearrangement joins TRBV11-3 to TRBJ2-7, with 11 bases fitting TRBD1. The germline gives CDR1 SGHNT, CDR2 YENEEA. The J segment lost 3 bases and the V segment lost 5 bases, leaving 6 bases of the junction unmatched. The CDR3 runs 15 residues. CDR3 coding DNA: TGTGCCAGCAGCCAATCGGGGACAGGGGGCTACGAGCAGTACTTC. Its translation is CASSQSGTGGYEQYF.

This clone was counted a single time. CDR3 coding DNA: TGTGCCAGCAGCTTAGCCTTCAATGAGCAGTTCTTC. As protein: CASSLAFNEQFF. The chain carries TRBV11-2 and TRBJ2-1; D is unclear. Looked up from germline, CDR1 is SGHAT and CDR2 is FQNNGV. The CDR3 is 12 amino acids. V lost 1 base, J lost 6 bases, and 4 bases lay in between.

The chain has TRBV28 and TRBJ2-1, with D perhaps TRBD2 (5 bases). The germline V and J ends were trimmed by 5 bases and 6 bases, with 23 bases remaining between them. This CDR3 has 17 residues. Germline V CDR1 and CDR2: MDHEN, SYDVKM. The CDR3 reads CASSTYSGNILVNEQFF. CDR3 sequence (DNA): TGTGCCAGCAGTACTTACTCCGGGAATATTTTAGTCAATGAGCAGTTCTTC.

J is TRBJ1-2 and V is TRBV19, with 9 bases identical to TRBD1. The CDR3 is made up of 17 amino acids. Germline CDR1 reads LNHDA; CDR2 reads SQIVND (reference sequence). J was trimmed by 4 bases and V by 5 bases; bases with no gene match: 14. The CDR3 sequence is CASSPPQGQGVIYGYTF. As DNA, the CDR3 is TGTGCCAGTAGTCCCCCCCAGGGACAGGGTGTTATCTATGGCTACACCTTC.

The chain carries TRBV11-2 and TRBJ1-5; no firm D call. The germline CDR1 and CDR2 sequences are SGHAT and FQNNGV. The CDR3 spans 13 residues. V lost 5 bases and J 1 base, leaving 6 bases between the germline ends. The CDR3 region is CASSPGSNQPQHF. The CDR3 bases are TGTGCCAGCAGCCCCGGGAGCAATCAGCCCCAGCATTTT.

The rearrangement joins TRBV20-1 to TRBJ2-1, with D hard to call. The V end lost 2 bases, the J end lost 8 bases, and 7 bases lay between the germline ends. Germline loops: CDR1 DFQATT, CDR2 SNEGSKA (reference sequence). The CDR3 contains 11 residues. CDR3 residues: CSARFGDEQFF. CDR3 bases: TGCAGTGCTAGATTCGGAGATGAGCAGTTCTTC.

The chain joins TRBV9 to TRBJ2-2; 11 nucleotides line up with TRBD2. This CDR3 is 18 amino acids long. The V segment lost 4 bases and the J segment 5 bases; nucleotides outside the gene matches: 13. The germline V gene has CDR1 SGDLS and CDR2 YYNGEE. The DNA of the CDR3 is TGTGCCAGCAGCCCGTACTATACTAGCGGGAGTCAAACCGGGGAGCTGTTTTTT. Its translation is CASSPYYTSGSQTGELFF.

The chain is built from TRBV11-3 and TRBJ2-7; 7 nucleotides line up with TRBD1. This CDR3 has 17 amino acids. The V and J ends lost 8 bases and 0 bases, in that order; junction bases with no gene match: 16. Germline-derived CDR1 and CDR2 are SGHNT and YENEEA. CDR3 in DNA: TGTGCCAGCGAGATGTATTGGGACAGCCGGAGCTCCTACGAGCAGTACTTC. This gives the protein CASEMYWDSRSSYEQYF.

The chain recombines TRBV29-1 with TRBJ2-1, with TRBD2 as a possible D gene (5 bases). CDR1 and CDR2 (germline): SQVTM, ANQGSEA. The CDR3 has 15 amino acids. V was cut by 3 bases and J by 0 bases, with 12 bases left in between. The CDR3 reads CSVDPRGLSYNEQFF. The CDR3 region has the DNA TGCAGCGTTGACCCCCGCGGGCTCTCCTACAATGAGCAGTTCTTC.

The chain couples TRBV6-1 to TRBJ2-1; TRBD1 might be the D (6 bases). CDR1 MNHNS and CDR2 SASEGT come from the germline V gene. The CDR3 length is 15 residues. Between the trimmed V and J ends, which lost 7 bases and 2 bases, there was a span of 15 bases. The CDR3 nucleotides are TGTGCCAGCACCCCGTCAGGGGACCCCTACAATGAGCAGTTCTTC. Translation gives CASTPSGDPYNEQFF.

The J gene is TRBJ2-1, the V gene TRBV25-1; 8 bases are a match to TRBD1. CDR1 is MGHDK, CDR2 SYGVNS, per germline. The ends lost 0 bases at V and 2 bases at J; junction bases unmatched: 3. This CDR3 is 16 amino acids long. In nucleotides, the CDR3 is TGTGCCAGCAGTGAATACGGGACAGGAACCTACAATGAGCAGTTCTTC. Its protein is CASSEYGTGTYNEQFF. Full variable domain (remainder filled in from reference TRBV25-1 and TRBJ2-1): EADIYQTPRYLVIGTGKKITLECSQTMGHDKMYWYQQDPGMELHLIHYSYGVNSTEKGDLSSESTVSRIRTEHFPLTLESARPSHTSQYLCASSEYGTGTYNEQFFGPGTRLTVL.

The chain is built from TRBV6-6 and TRBJ2-1; D is unresolved. From germline, CDR1 is MNHNY and CDR2 SVGAGI (reference sequence). Trimming removed 5 bases at V and 8 bases at J, with 10 bases between. The CDR3 totals 12 residues. In DNA form, the CDR3 reads TGTGCCAGCAGTCAGTCCGGGTATGAGCAGTTCTTC. This gives the protein CASSQSGYEQFF.

The chain has TRBV19 and TRBJ1-1; no definite D call. Germline CDR1 is LNHDA and CDR2 is SQIVND (reference sequence). The CDR3 consists of 14 residues. V shed 1 base and J shed 0 bases, with 6 bases lying between them. The CDR3 nucleotides are TGTGCCAGTAGTATAGTGGCAGTGAACACTGAAGCTTTCTTT. Its translation: CASSIVAVNTEAFF. The full variable domain, completed using reference TRBV19 and TRBJ1-1, is DGGITQSPKYLFRKEGQNVTLSCEQNLNHDAMYWYRQDPGQGLRLIYYSQIVNDFQKGDIAEGYSVSREKKESFPLTVTSAQKNPTAFYLCASSIVAVNTEAFFGQGTRLTVV.

This clone was counted between two and nine times. The rearrangement joins TRBV6-5 to TRBJ1-2; D is ambiguous. This CDR3 has 16 residues. The ends were cut back, 0 bases at V and 0 bases at J, with 11 bases in the middle. Germline V lookup: CDR1 MNHEY, CDR2 SVGAGI. The CDR3 sequence: CASSYSMGGTNYGYTF. The CDR3 coding sequence is TGTGCCAGCAGTTACTCGATGGGAGGGACTAACTATGGCTACACCTTC.

This chain connects TRBV20-1 to TRBJ1-1; D may be TRBD1 (5 bases). The CDR3 has 11 amino acids. Trimming shortened V by 5 bases and J by 6 bases, and 10 bases separated the two germline ends. Germline V gene sequence: CDR1 DFQATT, CDR2 SNEGSKA (reference sequence). The CDR3: CSAFQGAEAFF. The CDR3 nucleotides read TGCAGTGCTTTCCAGGGTGCTGAAGCTTTCTTT.

The chain is built from TRBV5-1 and TRBJ2-1; a weak D match, TRBD2 (5 bases). Between the trimmed V and J ends, which lost 0 bases and 5 bases, there was a span of 9 bases. CDR3 length: 14 amino acids. Germline-derived CDR1 and CDR2 are SGHRS and YFSETQ. In DNA form, the CDR3 reads TGCGCCAGCAGCTTGGTGGGAGTCAACAATGAGCAGTTCTTC. Translated, it gives CASSLVGVNNEQFF.

The chain carries TRBV6-4 and TRBJ1-4; D gene ambiguous. This CDR3 region has 14 residues. V lost 0 bases and J 5 bases, leaving 7 bases between the germline ends. Per the germline V gene, CDR1 is MRHNA and CDR2 is SNTAGT. In nucleotides, the CDR3 is TGTGCCAGCAGTGACTCGAGGCCCAATGAAAAACTGTTTTTT. Encoded protein: CASSDSRPNEKLFF.

The CDR3 nucleotides read TGTGCCAGCTCATCGGACAGGAACTATGGCTACACCTTC. It codes for CASSSDRNYGYTF. The chain uses TRBV18 and TRBJ1-2; TRBD1 aligns across 7 bases. Germline V CDR1 and CDR2: KGHSH, LQKENI. The CDR3 contains 13 residues. Unmatched junction bases numbered 2, after V lost 5 bases and J lost 2 bases.

This clone came up once. The rearrangement joins TRBV6-5 to TRBJ2-7; possible D gene TRBD2, 5 bases. The germline V gene encodes CDR1 MNHEY and CDR2 SVGAGI. The CDR3 is 14 residues long. V was trimmed by 5 bases and J by 5 bases, leaving 16 bases between them. In DNA, the CDR3 is TGTGCCAGCAGTCCCTCCCCTGTCGGGGACGAGCAGTACTTC. Its translation is CASSPSPVGDEQYF.

The chain joins TRBV7-2 to TRBJ2-7; possible D gene TRBD2, 5 bases. Germline V gene data show CDR1 as SGHTA and CDR2 as FQGNSA. The CDR3 is made up of 14 amino acids. V was pared by 5 bases and J by 5 bases, with 16 bases between. CDR3 region: CASSTLLSGHEQYF. In nucleotides, the CDR3 is TGTGCCAGCAGCACACTTCTAAGCGGTCACGAGCAGTACTTC.